This TCR beta chain came from a study of T cell repertoires in cytomegalovirus infection. Study information: It can be stated that public TCR beta signatures indicated CMV infection as well as a matching HLA type. Study conclusions and caveats: The ex vivo response showed dominance by HLA-C-restricted CMV-specific TCR beta clonotypes.

The CDR3 covers 13 residues. Trimming at V came to 8 bases and at J to 11 bases, leaving 9 bases not matched to a gene. CDR1 is SGHTA and CDR2 is FQGNSA in the germline V gene. A word on this clonotype: Its antigen remains unknown.

In TCRdb, the reads were re-called with MiXCR into one record per CDR3 protein. The sample records 700,000 to 950,000 distinct CDR3 sequences, over 25% being singletons. This clonotype originated in a human donor in good health (CMV status not recorded). Some clones in this sample may be carry-over from other donors' samples. The specimen was cultured CD8+ T cells from PBMCs, collected from culture after CMV antigen stimulation. The chain recombines TRBV7-2 with TRBJ1-6; 7 bases are a match to TRBD1. CDR3 bases: TGTGCCAGCGGGGACGGGACAGAGCCACCCCTCCACTTT. This encodes CASGDGTEPPLHF.